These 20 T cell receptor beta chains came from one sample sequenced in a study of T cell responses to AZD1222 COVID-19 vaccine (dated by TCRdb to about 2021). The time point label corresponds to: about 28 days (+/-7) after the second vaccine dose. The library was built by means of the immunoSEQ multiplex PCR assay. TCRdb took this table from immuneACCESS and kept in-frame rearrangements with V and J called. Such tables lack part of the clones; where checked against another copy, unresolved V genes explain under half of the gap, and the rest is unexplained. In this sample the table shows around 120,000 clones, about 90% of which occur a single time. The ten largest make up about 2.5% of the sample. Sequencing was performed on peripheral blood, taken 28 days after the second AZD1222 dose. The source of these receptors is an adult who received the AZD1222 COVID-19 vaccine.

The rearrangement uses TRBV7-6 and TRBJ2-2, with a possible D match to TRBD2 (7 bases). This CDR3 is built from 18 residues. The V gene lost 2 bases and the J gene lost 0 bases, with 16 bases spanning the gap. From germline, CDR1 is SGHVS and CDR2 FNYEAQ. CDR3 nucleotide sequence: TGTGCCAGCAGCTTAAGTTTTGGCGGGGGCCCGAACACCGGGGAGCTGTTTTTT. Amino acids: CASSLSFGGGPNTGELFF. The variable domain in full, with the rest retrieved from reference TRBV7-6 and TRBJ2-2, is GAGVSQSPRYKVTKRGQDVALRCDPISGHVSLYWYRQALGQGPEFLTYFNYEAQQDKSGLPNDRFSAERPEGSISTLTIQRTEQRDSAMYRCASSLSFGGGPNTGELFFGEGSRLTVL.

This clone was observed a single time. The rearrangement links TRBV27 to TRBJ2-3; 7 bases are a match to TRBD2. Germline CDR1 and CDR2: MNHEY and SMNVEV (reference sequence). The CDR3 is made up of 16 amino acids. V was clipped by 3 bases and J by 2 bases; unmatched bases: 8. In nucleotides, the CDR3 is TGTGCCAGCAGTTTGGAGCGGGGAGCTTTCACAGATACGCAGTATTTT. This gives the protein CASSLERGAFTDTQYF.

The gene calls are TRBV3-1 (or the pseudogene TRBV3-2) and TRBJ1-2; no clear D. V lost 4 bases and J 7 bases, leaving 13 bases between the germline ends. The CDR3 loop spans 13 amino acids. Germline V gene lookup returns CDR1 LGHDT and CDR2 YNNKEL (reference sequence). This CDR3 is CASSLGPLPGYTF. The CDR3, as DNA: TGTGCCAGCAGCCTAGGACCTCTTCCTGGCTACACCTTC.

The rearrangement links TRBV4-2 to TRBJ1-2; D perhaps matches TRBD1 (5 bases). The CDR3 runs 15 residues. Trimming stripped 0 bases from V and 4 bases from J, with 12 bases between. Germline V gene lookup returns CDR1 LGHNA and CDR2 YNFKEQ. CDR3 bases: TGTGCCAGCAGCCAAGATGAGGGTCAGGGCTATGGCTACACCTTC. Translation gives CASSQDEGQGYGYTF.

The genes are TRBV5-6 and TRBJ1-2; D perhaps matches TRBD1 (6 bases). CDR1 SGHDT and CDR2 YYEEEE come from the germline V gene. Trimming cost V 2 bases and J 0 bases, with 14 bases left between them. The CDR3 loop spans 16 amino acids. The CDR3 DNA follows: TGTGCCAGCAGCTTAGGTTCGACAGGAGCTAACTATGGCTACACCTTC. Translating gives CASSLGSTGANYGYTF.

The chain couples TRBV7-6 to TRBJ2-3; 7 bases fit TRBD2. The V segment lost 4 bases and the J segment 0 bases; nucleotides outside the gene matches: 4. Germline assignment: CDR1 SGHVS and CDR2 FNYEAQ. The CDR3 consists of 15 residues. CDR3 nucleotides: TGTGCCAGCAGCTCAACGGGACTAAGCACAGATACGCAGTATTTT. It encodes CASSSTGLSTDTQYF.

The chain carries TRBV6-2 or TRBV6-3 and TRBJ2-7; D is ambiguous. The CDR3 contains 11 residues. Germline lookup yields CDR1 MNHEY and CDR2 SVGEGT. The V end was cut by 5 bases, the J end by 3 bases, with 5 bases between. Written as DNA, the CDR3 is TGTGCCAGCAGTCTCATCTACGAGCAGTACTTC. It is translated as CASSLIYEQYF.

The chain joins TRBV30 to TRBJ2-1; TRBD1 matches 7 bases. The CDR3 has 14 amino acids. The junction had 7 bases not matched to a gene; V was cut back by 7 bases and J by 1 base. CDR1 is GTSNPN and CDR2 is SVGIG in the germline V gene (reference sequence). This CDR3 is CAYLRQGSYNEQFF. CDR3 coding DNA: TGTGCCTACCTTCGACAGGGTTCCTACAATGAGCAGTTCTTC.

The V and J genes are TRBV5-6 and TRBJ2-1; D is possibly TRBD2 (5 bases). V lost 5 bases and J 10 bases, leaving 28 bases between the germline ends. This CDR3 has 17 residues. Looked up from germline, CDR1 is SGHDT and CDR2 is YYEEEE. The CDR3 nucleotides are TGTGCCAGCAGACCCGCCGGTGTGCTAGCTCCCCTTCCCGAGCAGTTCTTC. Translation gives CASRPAGVLAPLPEQFF.

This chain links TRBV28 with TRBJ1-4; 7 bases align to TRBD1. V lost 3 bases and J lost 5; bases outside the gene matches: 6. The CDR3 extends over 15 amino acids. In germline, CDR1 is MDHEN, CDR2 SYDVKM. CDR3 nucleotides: TGTGCCAGCAGTTTCGACAGGGTAGTAAATGAAAAACTGTTTTTT. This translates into CASSFDRVVNEKLFF.

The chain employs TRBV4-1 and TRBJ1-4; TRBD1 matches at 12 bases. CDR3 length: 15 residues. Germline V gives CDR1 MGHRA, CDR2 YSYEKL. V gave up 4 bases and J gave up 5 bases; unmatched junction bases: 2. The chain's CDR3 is CASSRGQGANEKLFF. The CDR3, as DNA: TGCGCCAGCAGCCGGGGACAGGGGGCAAATGAAAAACTGTTTTTT.

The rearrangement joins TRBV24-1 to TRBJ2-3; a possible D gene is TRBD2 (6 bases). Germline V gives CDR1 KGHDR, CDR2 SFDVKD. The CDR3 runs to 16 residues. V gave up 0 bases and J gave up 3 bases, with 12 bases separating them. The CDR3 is CATSDLAFGGTDTQYF. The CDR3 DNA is TGTGCCACCAGTGATTTGGCCTTCGGAGGGACAGATACGCAGTATTTT.

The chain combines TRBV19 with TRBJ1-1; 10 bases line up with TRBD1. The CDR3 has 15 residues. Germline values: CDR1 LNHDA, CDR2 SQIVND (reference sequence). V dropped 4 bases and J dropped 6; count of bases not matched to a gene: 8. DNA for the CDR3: TGTGCCAGTAGTAGGCCGCGACAGGGGGCGGCTGAAGCTTTCTTT. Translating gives CASSRPRQGAAEAFF.

The CDR3 DNA sequence: TGTGCCAGCAGTGCCCGGGACCCCTCGTATGGTTCACCCCTCCACTTT. Translation: CASSARDPSYGSPLHF. The J gene is TRBJ1-6, the V gene TRBV2; D is perhaps TRBD1 (5 bases). Germline V gives CDR1 SNHLY, CDR2 FYNNEI. This CDR3 is 16 amino acids long. With 4 bases removed from V and 9 bases from J, the gap between germline ends came to 19 bases.

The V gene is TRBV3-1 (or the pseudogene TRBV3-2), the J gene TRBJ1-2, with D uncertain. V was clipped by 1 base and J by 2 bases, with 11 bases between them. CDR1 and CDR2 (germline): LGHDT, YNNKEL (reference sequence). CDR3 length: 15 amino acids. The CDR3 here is CASSQGADQNYGYTF. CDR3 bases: TGTGCCAGCAGCCAAGGGGCAGATCAGAACTATGGCTACACCTTC.

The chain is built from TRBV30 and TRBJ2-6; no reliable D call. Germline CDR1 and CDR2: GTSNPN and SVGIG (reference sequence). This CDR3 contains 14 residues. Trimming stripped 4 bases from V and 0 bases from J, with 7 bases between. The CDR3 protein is CAWTTISGANVLTF. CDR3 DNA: TGTGCCTGGACTACCATCTCTGGGGCCAACGTCCTGACTTTC.

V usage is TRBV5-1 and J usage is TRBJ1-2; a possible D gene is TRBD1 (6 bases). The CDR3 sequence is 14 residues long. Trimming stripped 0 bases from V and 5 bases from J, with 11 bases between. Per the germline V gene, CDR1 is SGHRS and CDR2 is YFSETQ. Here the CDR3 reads CASSLARGLYGYTF. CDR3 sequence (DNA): TGCGCCAGCAGCTTGGCCAGGGGTTTATATGGCTACACCTTC. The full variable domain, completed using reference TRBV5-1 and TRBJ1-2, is KAGVTQTPRYLIKTRGQQVTLSCSPISGHRSVSWYQQTPGQGLQFLFEYFSETQRNKGNFPGRFSGRQFSNSRSEMNVSTLELGDSALYLCASSLARGLYGYTFGSGTRLTVV.

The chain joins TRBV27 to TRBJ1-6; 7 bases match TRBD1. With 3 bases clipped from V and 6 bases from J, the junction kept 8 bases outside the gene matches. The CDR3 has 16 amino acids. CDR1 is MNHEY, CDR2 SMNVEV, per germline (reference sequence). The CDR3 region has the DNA TGTGCCAGCAGTTTTGGGCGCGGGACAGCTAATTCACCCCTCCACTTT. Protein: CASSFGRGTANSPLHF.

CDR3 amino acids: CARKWPGTGATEAFF. CDR3 coding DNA: TGTGCCAGGAAGTGGCCGGGGACAGGGGCTACTGAAGCTTTCTTT. This chain links TRBV27 with TRBJ1-1, with 10 bases that match TRBD1. The CDR3 runs to 15 residues. Per germline, CDR1 MNHEY and CDR2 SMNVEV (reference sequence). V shed 9 bases, J shed 5 bases, and the junction held 12 bases outside the gene matches.

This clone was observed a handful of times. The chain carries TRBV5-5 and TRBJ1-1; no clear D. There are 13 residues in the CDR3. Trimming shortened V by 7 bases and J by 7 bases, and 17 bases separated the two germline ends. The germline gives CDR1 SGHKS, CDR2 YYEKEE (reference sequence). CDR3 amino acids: CASGFDGAYEAFF. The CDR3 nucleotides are TGTGCCAGCGGTTTTGACGGAGCCTATGAAGCTTTCTTT. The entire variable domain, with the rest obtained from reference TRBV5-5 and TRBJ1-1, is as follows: DAGVTQSPTHLIKTRGQQVTLRCSPISGHKSVSWYQQVLGQGPQFIFQYYEKEERGRGNFPDRFSARQFPNYSSELNVNALLLGDSALYLCASGFDGAYEAFFGQGTRLTVV.